This TCR beta chain came from a study of blood T cell repertoires in COVID-19 (dated by TCRdb to 2020 to 2022). With respect to the entire study: Samples from collaborators originated in the United States, Italy and Spain and spanned both the acute and convalescent phases of COVID-19. The prospective study material was composed of cDNA or gDNA derived from T cells, B-cell-depleted T cells, or PBMCs. The repertoires were made available in a free public database intended to serve as a resource for research on the immune response to SARS-CoV-2. The samples were drawn from two sources: the first 160 participants of the ongoing ImmuneRACE study, and 950 to 1,500 subjects contributed by 6 global collaborators. Subjects who had been exposed to COVID-19, were actively infected with it, or had recovered from it provided the deeply sampled blood TCRbeta repertoires that made up the dataset. The sample metadata nearly always contained a de-identified subject ID, COVID-19 status, age in years and sex. Where available, HLA class I and class II types were taken from metadata supplied by the sample provider and were not determined by assay-based typing.

General study outcomes and caveats: The quantity of clinical and demographic metadata differed by source and by participant and was supplied without curation.

Germline trimming amounts to 0 bases on V and 4 bases on J, with 1 as the count of junction bases outside the gene matches. In the germline V gene, CDR1 corresponds to LGHNA and CDR2 to YNFKEQ. The CDR3 runs 15 amino acids, cysteine and phenylalanine included. Only CDR3 DNA remains: 45 bases, in frame from the first base. To note about this clone: Which antigen it targets is not known. Per-base quality was not reported, and no clone a single base away is much larger than it.

Participants in the prospective study were aged roughly 18 to 90 years, lived in 24 United States geographic areas, and enrolled through a virtual design. In the prospective study, cohorts were assigned on the basis of participant-reported clinical history obtained from a screening survey and a study questionnaire. ImmuneRACE Cohort 3 recovered participants were defined by two consecutive negative NP/OP PCR tests, healthcare professional clearance, or symptom resolution. Mobile phlebotomists in the prospective study collected whole blood, serum and a nasopharyngeal or oropharyngeal swab from every participant. Additional blood draws and questionnaires over a roughly two-month period could optionally be provided by prospective study participants. Prospective study blood samples were shipped either frozen or at room temperature before DNA extraction. The immunoSEQ Assay, a bias-controlled multiplex PCR, was used to amplify TCRbeta CDR3 regions from genomic DNA. The study's own analysis went as follows. Within the assay, amplification of reference gene primers was used to estimate how many nucleated cells each sample contained. To quantify the absolute abundance of each unique TCRbeta CDR3 rearrangement, sequence reads were collapsed and filtered. For each sample, productive Simpson clonality was calculated by taking the square root of Simpson's diversity index across productive rearrangements. Held by TCRdb, this immuneACCESS table contains in-frame sequences only and omits some clones. Under half of the omission traces to an unresolved V gene where checked; the cause of the rest is unknown. Clonal size and the V and J genes are those of that table, whereas D and trimming came from the DNA. The sample contains 250,000 to 300,000 clones, roughly 90% of them found a single time. Together, the top ten hold about 1% of the sample.

Sequencing was done on a sample of PBMCs or T cells enriched from blood (not recorded which). Recombination joined TRBV4-2 with TRBJ2-7; TRBD2 aligns with 12 central bases. This TCR derives from a woman aged 25-40 years who had recovered from COVID-19. The bases read TGTGCCAGCAGCCAAGAGACTAGCGGGAGATACGAGCAGTACTTC. The resulting protein is CASSQETSGRYEQYF.